A selection of T cell receptor beta chains follows, all from one sample in a study of blood T cell repertoires in COVID-19. Only in-frame clones appear in the TCRdb table, and some are missing; sequencing was by immunoSEQ multiplex PCR. The sample yields roughly 250,000 clones, 81% seen once. The specimen was peripheral blood. The receptors shown here come from a woman in her fifties or sixties with active or convalescent COVID-19. CDR3s include the opening cysteine and the closing phenylalanine or tryptophan. The order of the fields is V gene, D gene, J gene, clone size, CDR3 DNA, CDR3 protein. A D gene is named only where the DNA matches it firmly. Size is omitted from some rows. Given values are once, few, many or a class for expanded clones.

V gene: TRBV5-6
D gene: -
J gene: TRBJ2-1
clone size: once
CDR3 DNA: TGTGCCAGCAGCTTGTTCCCGAGCTCCTACAATGAGCAGTTCTTC
CDR3 protein: CASSLFPSSYNEQFF

V gene: TRBV12-3/TRBV12-4
D gene: -
J gene: TRBJ1-5
clone size: -
CDR3 DNA: TGTGCCAGCACTGGAGGAAGCAATCAGCCCCAGCATTTT
CDR3 protein: CASTGGSNQPQHF

V gene: TRBV2
D gene: -
J gene: TRBJ2-1
clone size: -
CDR3 DNA: TGTGCCAGCAGTGTGCAGGGATCTTACAATGAGCAGTTCTTC
CDR3 protein: CASSVQGSYNEQFF

V gene: TRBV7-7
D gene: -
J gene: TRBJ1-6
clone size: -
CDR3 DNA: TGTGCTAGCAGTGCGAGCGAGGGTTCACCCCTCCACTTT
CDR3 protein: CASSASEGSPLHF

V gene: TRBV6-2/TRBV6-3
D gene: TRBD2
J gene: TRBJ2-2
clone size: -
CDR3 DNA: TGTGCCAGCAGTTACCCGAGGACTAGCGGGGGGACGAACACCGGGGAGCTGTTTTTT
CDR3 protein: CASSYPRTSGGTNTGELFF

V gene: TRBV27
D gene: -
J gene: TRBJ2-6
clone size: -
CDR3 DNA: TGTGCCAGCTGCCCAAAGTCCCATAGCTCTGGGGCCAACGTCCTGACTTTC
CDR3 protein: CASCPKSHSSGANVLTF

V gene: TRBV30
D gene: -
J gene: TRBJ1-2
clone size: once
CDR3 DNA: TGTGCCTGGAGTCACGTAGTCGGTTACACCTTC
CDR3 protein: CAWSHVVGYTF

V gene: TRBV7-3
D gene: TRBD1
J gene: TRBJ2-3
clone size: -
CDR3 DNA: TGTGCCAGCAGCTTAAGGCGAACAGGGGTTGGGGATACGCAGTATTTT
CDR3 protein: CASSLRRTGVGDTQYF

V gene: TRBV29-1
D gene: TRBD1
J gene: TRBJ2-3
clone size: -
CDR3 DNA: TGCAGCGTTGAAGGCACCTTGGGACAGGGGGGCGATACGCAGTATTTT
CDR3 protein: CSVEGTLGQGGDTQYF

V gene: TRBV2
D gene: -
J gene: TRBJ1-5
clone size: many
CDR3 DNA: TGTGCCAGCAATCCGGGACTCTATAATCAGCCCCAGCATTTT
CDR3 protein: CASNPGLYNQPQHF

V gene: TRBV11-2
D gene: -
J gene: TRBJ1-1
clone size: -
CDR3 DNA: TGTGCCAGCAGCTTAGAGAGTATTCTTGTTTCGAACACTGAAGCTTTCTTT
CDR3 protein: CASSLESILVSNTEAFF

V gene: TRBV5-4
D gene: TRBD1
J gene: TRBJ1-2
clone size: -
CDR3 DNA: TGTGCCAGCAGCTTGGTGTCAGGGGGCGGTAGCTATGGCTACACCTTC
CDR3 protein: CASSLVSGGGSYGYTF

V gene: TRBV27
D gene: -
J gene: TRBJ1-1
clone size: once
CDR3 DNA: TGTGCCAGCAGTTACCATAGGGGCGCTGAAGCTTTCTTT
CDR3 protein: CASSYHRGAEAFF

V gene: TRBV7-7
D gene: TRBD1
J gene: TRBJ1-6
clone size: -
CDR3 DNA: TGTGCCAGCAGCTTAGTAAACAGGGGGCCCGCTAATTCACCCCTCCACTTT
CDR3 protein: CASSLVNRGPANSPLHF

V gene: TRBV29-1
D gene: -
J gene: TRBJ1-2
clone size: few
CDR3 DNA: TGCAGCGTTGCTGCAGGAAACTATGGCTACACCTTC
CDR3 protein: CSVAAGNYGYTF